Listed here are 30 T cell receptor beta chains from one sample, sequenced in a study of cytomegalovirus exposure and HLA in healthy donors. Primers for the PCR totalled 60 Vbeta and 13 Jbeta. Clones were read by immunoSEQ multiplex PCR, and TCRdb kept only the in-frame ones, dropping some. The sample lists fewer than 130,000 clones; 70% to 85% were seen once. What was sequenced was PBMCs. The receptors originated from a man aged 25 to 40 in good health and CMV-seropositive.

This clone was counted a single time. This chain connects TRBV7-7 to TRBJ2-5; 7 bases line up with TRBD1. This CDR3 spans 13 amino acids. After removal of 4 bases from V and 9 bases from J, the junction contained 8 bases not matched to a gene. From germline, CDR1 is SSHAT and CDR2 FNYEAQ (reference sequence). DNA for the CDR3: TGTGCCAGCAGCTCGACAGGGCTCGGGGCCCAGTACTTC. It encodes CASSSTGLGAQYF.

The count of this clone is one. This chain connects TRBV7-3 to TRBJ2-5, with TRBD2 matching 9 bases. CDR3 length: 14 amino acids. The J segment lost 5 bases and the V segment lost 3 bases, leaving 4 bases of the junction unmatched. In germline, CDR1 is SGHTA, CDR2 FQGTGA. The CDR3 DNA follows: TGTGCCAGCAGCTTGGCGGGGGGGCTGGAGACCCAGTACTTC. The encoded protein is CASSLAGGLETQYF. The entire variable domain, with the rest obtained from reference TRBV7-3 and TRBJ2-5, is as follows: GAGVSQTPSNKVTEKGKYVELRCDPISGHTALYWYRQSLGQGPEFLIYFQGTGAADDSGLPNDRFFAVRPEGSVSTLKIQRTERGDSAVYLCASSLAGGLETQYFGPGTRLLVL.

This clone was counted between two and nine times. The chain uses TRBV7-8 and TRBJ1-1; TRBD1 agrees at 9 bases. This CDR3 is built from 12 residues. Germline assignment: CDR1 SGHVS and CDR2 FQNEAQ. V shed 4 bases, J shed 11 bases, and the junction held 5 bases outside the gene matches. The CDR3 sequence is CASSSGTGRAFF. The CDR3 bases are TGTGCCAGCAGCTCAGGGACAGGGCGGGCTTTCTTT.

The chain combines TRBV5-6 with TRBJ1-5, with D hard to call. CDR1 is SGHDT and CDR2 is YYEEEE in the germline V gene. The V and J ends lost 0 bases and 6 bases respectively, with 7 bases between them. CDR3 length: 13 amino acids. The CDR3 loop is CASSLGRAQPQHF. The CDR3 region has the DNA TGTGCCAGCAGCTTGGGGCGGGCTCAGCCCCAGCATTTT. Full variable domain (remainder filled in from reference TRBV5-6 and TRBJ1-5): DAGVTQSPTHLIKTRGQQVTLRCSPKSGHDTVSWYQQALGQGPQFIFQYYEEEERQRGNFPDRFSGHQFPNYSSELNVNALLLGDSALYLCASSLGRAQPQHFGDGTRLSIL.

In DNA form, the CDR3 reads TGCAGCGGGAAACCTAGCGGTTTCCAAGAGACCCAGTACTTC. Its protein product is CSGKPSGFQETQYF. V usage is TRBV29-1 and J usage is TRBJ2-5; 7 nucleotides agree with TRBD2. After removal of 7 bases from V and 1 base from J, the junction contained 9 bases not matched to a gene. This CDR3 has 14 residues. CDR1 is SQVTM and CDR2 is ANQGSEA in the germline V gene.

This chain joins TRBV10-3 and TRBJ2-7; D is uncertain. The V end lost 0 bases, the J end lost 1 base, and 16 bases lay between the germline ends. The CDR3 contains 17 residues. Germline values: CDR1 ENHRY, CDR2 SYGVKD. The CDR3 loop reads CAISESRLALRSYEQYF. CDR3 bases: TGTGCCATCAGTGAGTCGCGGCTTGCCCTGAGGTCCTACGAGCAGTACTTC.

The chain employs TRBV13 and TRBJ1-1; 7 nucleotides agree with TRBD1. The CDR3 loop spans 14 amino acids. V was clipped by 5 bases and J by 4 bases; unmatched bases: 7. Germline V gene data show CDR1 as PRHDT and CDR2 as FYEKMQ (reference sequence). CDR3 nucleotide sequence: TGTGCCAGCAGCCCAGCTCCAGGGGGCACTGAAGCTTTCTTT. Translated: CASSPAPGGTEAFF.

The chain links TRBV15 to TRBJ1-1; maybe TRBD1 (6 bases). CDR1 and CDR2 from the germline V gene are LNHNV and YYDKDF (reference sequence). CDR3 length equals 14 residues. V dropped 5 bases and J dropped 0 bases, with 10 bases sitting between them. The DNA of the CDR3 is TGTGCCACCAGCGGGGGGGGCATGAACACTGAAGCTTTCTTT. This translates into CATSGGGMNTEAFF.

V usage is TRBV5-6 and J usage is TRBJ2-1, with 8 bases lining up with TRBD2. This CDR3 is 15 amino acids long. Trimming took 0 bases from V and 4 from J; bases not matched to a gene: 3. Germline V CDR1 and CDR2: SGHDT, YYEEEE. The CDR3 DNA sequence: TGTGCCAGCAGCTTGGAGCGGGGGCATTACAATGAGCAGTTCTTC. This encodes CASSLERGHYNEQFF.

This chain links TRBV13 with TRBJ2-7; 7 bases are a match to TRBD1. CDR3 length: 15 amino acids. The V gene's germline CDR1 is PRHDT and CDR2 FYEKMQ (reference sequence). Trimming removed 4 bases from V and 1 base from J; junction bases left unmatched: 7. The CDR3 loop is CASSYPTDRSYEQYF. As DNA, the CDR3 is TGTGCCAGCAGCTACCCCACGGACAGGTCCTACGAGCAGTACTTC.

The chain combines TRBV27 with TRBJ2-3; 7 bases are a match to TRBD1. Germline CDR1 MNHEY, CDR2 SMNVEV (reference sequence). This CDR3 region has 15 residues. Unmatched junction bases numbered 6, after V lost 0 bases and J lost 6 bases. CDR3 sequence reads: CASSLSGGGFDTQYF. Here the CDR3 DNA reads TGTGCCAGCAGTTTATCAGGGGGCGGATTTGATACGCAGTATTTT.

The V call is TRBV25-1, the J call TRBJ2-3; 11 positions match TRBD2. The germline gives CDR1 MGHDK, CDR2 SYGVNS. Trimming took 6 bases from V and 5 from J; bases not matched to a gene: 10. This CDR3 region has 16 residues. The CDR3 nucleotides are TGTGCCAGCAGCCCTGGTAGCGGGGGGGCCGGAGATACGCAGTATTTT. It is translated as CASSPGSGGAGDTQYF.

A few counts support this clone. CDR3 DNA: TGTGCTAGTGGTTTGGGCTCCGAGGGGCCCCAGCATTTT. It translates to CASGLGSEGPQHF. The chain links TRBV12-5 to TRBJ1-5; D not resolved. The V gene lost 1 base and the J gene lost 9 bases, with 10 bases spanning the gap. This CDR3 contains 13 residues. Germline assignment: CDR1 LGHNT and CDR2 FRNRAP.

V and J are TRBV7-9 and TRBJ2-1, with TRBD2 matching 7 bases. This CDR3 region has 17 residues. Germline V CDR1 and CDR2: SEHNR, FQNEAQ (reference sequence). V trimming: 3 bases; J trimming: 0 bases; junction bases outside the gene matches: 8. The chain's CDR3 is CASSLQWGGSSYNEQFF. The CDR3 DNA reads TGTGCCAGCAGCTTGCAATGGGGGGGGAGCTCCTACAATGAGCAGTTCTTC. The variable domain in full, with the rest retrieved from reference TRBV7-9 and TRBJ2-1, is DTGVSQNPRHKITKRGQNVTFRCDPISEHNRLYWYRQTLGQGPEFLTYFQNEAQLEKSRLLSDRFSAERPKGSFSTLEIQRTEQGDSAMYLCASSLQWGGSSYNEQFFGPGTRLTVL.

J is TRBJ2-5 and V is TRBV5-6; 13 bases match TRBD2. V lost 4 bases, J lost 3 bases, and 6 bases stayed unmatched. The CDR3 runs 16 residues. Germline CDR1 is SGHDT and CDR2 is YYEEEE. CDR3 nucleotides: TGTGCCAGCAGCCCCGGACTAGCGGGGGACAAAGAGACCCAGTACTTC. Protein: CASSPGLAGDKETQYF.

The J gene is TRBJ1-2, the V gene TRBV15; the match to TRBD1 covers 8 bases. Germline trimming cut 4 bases from V and 5 bases from J; bases unmatched to any gene: 3. CDR1 LNHNV and CDR2 YYDKDF come from the germline V gene (reference sequence). This CDR3 is 13 amino acids long. The CDR3 nucleotides are TGTGCCACCAGCAAGGACAGGGCTTATGGCTACACCTTC. Amino acid sequence: CATSKDRAYGYTF.

The rearrangement links TRBV28 to TRBJ2-7, with TRBD1 identical over 7 bases. Germline CDR1 MDHEN, CDR2 SYDVKM. The length of the CDR3 is 13 residues. V lost 3 bases, J lost 2 bases, and 1 base stayed unmatched. The chain's CDR3 is CASSFRGTYEQYF. For the CDR3, the DNA is TGTGCCAGCAGTTTCAGGGGGACCTACGAGCAGTACTTC.

This clone was counted once. The chain uses TRBV29-1 and TRBJ1-1, with TRBD1 identical over 8 bases. The junction had 8 bases not matched to a gene; V was cut back by 7 bases and J by 4 bases. Per germline, CDR1 SQVTM and CDR2 ANQGSEA. The length of the CDR3 is 13 residues. CDR3 sequence (DNA): TGCAGCGGTACCCAGGGGGCGGGCACTGAAGCTTTCTTT. It translates to CSGTQGAGTEAFF.

This rearrangement joins TRBV11-2 to TRBJ1-5, with D perhaps matching TRBD1 (5 bases). The germline V and J ends were trimmed by 5 bases and 7 bases, with 15 bases remaining between them. CDR1 is SGHAT and CDR2 is FQNNGV in the germline V gene. The CDR3 extends over 14 amino acids. As DNA, the CDR3 is TGTGCCAGCAGCCACGGAAGCGCAGGGCAGCCCCAGCATTTT. Encoded protein: CASSHGSAGQPQHF.

V and J are TRBV7-5 and TRBJ1-1. TRBV7-5 is reported as a pseudogene. This CDR3 is built from 16 residues. In DNA form, the CDR3 reads TGTGTCAGATATCGGGGCGGGGATAGGGTTTACGCTGAAGCTTTCTTT. This translates into CVRYRGGDRVYAEAFF.

This chain links TRBV5-1 with TRBJ1-6; maybe TRBD1 (5 bases). The V gene's germline CDR1 is SGHRS and CDR2 YFSETQ. Trimming left V 2 bases short and J 6 bases short, with 15 bases between. The CDR3 is made up of 16 amino acids. DNA of the CDR3: TGCGCCAGCAGCTTACAACTAAGACAGCTTAATTCACCCCTCCACTTT. Protein sequence: CASSLQLRQLNSPLHF.

The chain recombines TRBV5-1 with TRBJ1-4, with 8 positions matching TRBD1. Per germline, CDR1 SGHRS and CDR2 YFSETQ. The length of the CDR3 is 15 residues. The V gene end was trimmed by 4 bases and the J gene end by 8 bases; junction bases not matched to a gene: 10. CDR3 amino acids: CASSAGQGDNEKLFF. The CDR3 DNA reads TGCGCCAGCAGCGCCGGACAGGGTGATAACGAAAAACTGTTTTTT.

J is TRBJ1-2 and V is TRBV5-6, with D perhaps TRBD1 (5 bases). Trimming shortened V by 4 bases and J by 4 bases, and 17 bases separated the two germline ends. The germline V gene encodes CDR1 SGHDT and CDR2 YYEEEE. This CDR3 is built from 15 residues. CDR3 in DNA: TGTGCCAGCAGCCCCGACCAGACAGCAATCTATGGCTACACCTTC. This sequence encodes CASSPDQTAIYGYTF.

The gene calls are TRBV2 and TRBJ1-1, with D maybe TRBD1 (6 bases). This CDR3 is built from 13 residues. Germline V gene data show CDR1 as SNHLY and CDR2 as FYNNEI. V was clipped by 10 bases and J by 1 base, with 13 bases between them. CDR3 in amino acids: CAIRRQENTEAFF. The CDR3 region has the DNA TGTGCCATCAGAAGACAGGAGAACACTGAAGCTTTCTTT. Together with reference TRBV2 and TRBJ1-1, the CDR3 gives the full variable domain: EPEVTQTPSHQVTQMGQEVILRCVPISNHLYFYWYRQILGQKVEFLVSFYNNEISEKSEIFDDQFSVERPDGSNFTLKIRSTKLEDSAMYFCAIRRQENTEAFFGQGTRLTVV.

J is TRBJ2-5 and V is TRBV7-3; TRBD2 aligns across 15 bases. J gave up 5 bases and V 1 base, and 5 bases lay outside the gene matches. Germline CDR1 is SGHTA and CDR2 is FQGTGA. The CDR3 runs 17 residues. CDR3 sequence (DNA): TGTGCCAGCAGCTTAATAGGACTAGCGGGGGGGCGGGAGACCCAGTACTTC. Protein product: CASSLIGLAGGRETQYF.

This chain joins TRBV5-1 and TRBJ2-1; TRBD2 is a possible D gene (5 bases). With 2 bases removed from V and 0 bases from J, the gap between germline ends came to 9 bases. The CDR3 sequence is 15 residues long. Germline CDR1 SGHRS, CDR2 YFSETQ. The DNA of the CDR3 is TGCGCCAGCAGCTTACGGGGAACCTCCTACAATGAGCAGTTCTTC. It is translated as CASSLRGTSYNEQFF. Looking up the rest from reference TRBV5-1 and TRBJ2-1 gives the full variable domain: KAGVTQTPRYLIKTRGQQVTLSCSPISGHRSVSWYQQTPGQGLQFLFEYFSETQRNKGNFPGRFSGRQFSNSRSEMNVSTLELGDSALYLCASSLRGTSYNEQFFGPGTRLTVL.

This clone has a handful of counts. The chain joins TRBV6-6 to TRBJ1-5, with 7 bases identical to TRBD1. The germline V gene has CDR1 MNHNY and CDR2 SVGAGI (reference sequence). J was trimmed by 2 bases and V by 7 bases; bases with no gene match: 8. The CDR3 sequence is 15 residues long. CDR3 DNA: TGTGCCAGCAAGGGGGCAGGAGGGGGCAATCAGCCCCAGCATTTT. Translated, it gives CASKGAGGGNQPQHF.

This sequence joins TRBV18 and TRBJ2-7; the match to TRBD2 covers 8 bases. The trim removed 3 bases at V and 4 bases at J, leaving 11 bases unmatched. The CDR3 is made up of 16 amino acids. Germline CDR1 KGHSH, CDR2 LQKENI. The CDR3 region has the DNA TGTGCCAGCTCACCCCCGCGTAGCGGGGCTGGGTACGAGCAGTACTTC. This translates into CASSPPRSGAGYEQYF.

This rearrangement joins TRBV7-2 to TRBJ2-5; maybe TRBD2 (5 bases). Germline CDR1 reads SGHTA; CDR2 reads FQGNSA. V lost 1 base to trimming and J lost 1 base, with 10 bases between them. This CDR3 is built from 15 residues. The CDR3 region has the DNA TGTGCCAGCAGCTTAGTTTCGGCGGGCCAAGAGACCCAGTACTTC. Translated: CASSLVSAGQETQYF. Filled out from reference TRBV7-2 and TRBJ2-5, the complete variable domain reads GAGVSQSPSNKVTEKGKDVELRCDPISGHTALYWYRQSLGQGLEFLIYFQGNSAPDKSGLPSDRFSAERTGGSVSTLTIQRTQQEDSAVYLCASSLVSAGQETQYFGPGTRLLVL.

Regarding this clone: At one of its ends the junction is not consistent with the germline gene, which may arise from a read error. Other DNA sequences in this specimen translate into the identical CDR3. This chain connects TRBV7-9 to TRBJ1-6; D not certain. The CDR3 runs 13 residues. Per the germline V gene, CDR1 is SEHNR and CDR2 is FQNEAQ (reference sequence). The CDR3 bases are TGTGCCAGCAGCTTTACCGGGAATTCGCCCCTCCACTTT. Its protein product is CASSFTGNSPLHF. The full variable domain, its missing parts supplied by reference TRBV7-9 and TRBJ1-6, is DTGVSQNPRHKITKRGQNVTFRCDPISEHNRLYWYRQTLGQGPEFLTYFQNEAQLEKSRLLSDRFSAERPKGSFSTLEIQRTEQGDSAMYLCASSFTGNSPLHFGNGTRLTVT.